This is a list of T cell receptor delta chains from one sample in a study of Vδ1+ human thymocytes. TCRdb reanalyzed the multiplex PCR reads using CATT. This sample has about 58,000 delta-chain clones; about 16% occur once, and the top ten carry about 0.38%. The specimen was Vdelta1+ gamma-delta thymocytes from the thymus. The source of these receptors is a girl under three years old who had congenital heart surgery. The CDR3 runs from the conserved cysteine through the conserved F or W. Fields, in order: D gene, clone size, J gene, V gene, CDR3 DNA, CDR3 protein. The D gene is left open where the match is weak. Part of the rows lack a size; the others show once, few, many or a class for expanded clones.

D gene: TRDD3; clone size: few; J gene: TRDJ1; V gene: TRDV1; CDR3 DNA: TGTGCTCTTGGTCGGACTTCCTTACGTACTGGGGGAAACACCGATAAACTCATCTTT; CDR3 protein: CALGRTSLRTGGNTDKLIF
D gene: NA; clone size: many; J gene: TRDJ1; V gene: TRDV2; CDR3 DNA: TGTGCCTGTGAGACGGGGGCCCTACGGGGCACCGATAAACTCATCTTT; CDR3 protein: CACETGALRGTDKLIF
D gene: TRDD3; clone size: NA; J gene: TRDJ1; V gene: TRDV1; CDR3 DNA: TGTGCTCTTGGGGAAATTTCATACTGGGGGATAGCTCCCTACACCGATAAACTCATCTTT; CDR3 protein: CALGEISYWGIAPYTDKLIF
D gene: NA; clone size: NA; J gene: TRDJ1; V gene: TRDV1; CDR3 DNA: TGTGCTCTTGGGGAACCTTATCCCCTGGTCGGGTACACCGATAAACTCATCTTT; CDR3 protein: CALGEPYPLVGYTDKLIF
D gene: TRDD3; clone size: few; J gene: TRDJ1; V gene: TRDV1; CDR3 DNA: TGTGCTCTTGGGGAACGTCGTTCCACTACGAAAGAGAGACTGGGGGACACTAAACTCATCTTT; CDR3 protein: CALGERRSTTKERLGDTKLIF
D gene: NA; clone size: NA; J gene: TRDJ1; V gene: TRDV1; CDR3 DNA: TGTGCTCTTGGGGAACTATCGGCCCCGGCTACCGATAAACTCATCTTT; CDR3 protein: CALGELSAPATDKLIF
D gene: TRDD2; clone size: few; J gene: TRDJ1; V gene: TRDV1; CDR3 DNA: TGTGCTCTTGGGAAATACCTAAGCCTTCCTAGGGCTGGGGTTCGTGTGCCGTGTAAACTCATCTTT; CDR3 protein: CALGKYLSLPRAGVRVPCKLIF
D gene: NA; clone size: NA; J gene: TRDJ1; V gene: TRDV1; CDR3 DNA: TGTGCTCTTGGGGAAACCTCCTACAGATGGCTGGGGGGAAAACTCATCTTT; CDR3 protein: CALGETSYRWLGGKLIF
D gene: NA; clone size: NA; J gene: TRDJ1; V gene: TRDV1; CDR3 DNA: TGTGCTCTTGGGGCGAGACTCTGGCACACCGATAAACTCATCTTT; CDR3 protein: CALGARLWHTDKLIF
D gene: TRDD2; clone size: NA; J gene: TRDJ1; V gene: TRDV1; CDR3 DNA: TGTGCTCTTGGGGAACCGGCCTTCCTAGCCTGGGATAAACTCATCTTT; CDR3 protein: CALGEPAFLAWDKLIF
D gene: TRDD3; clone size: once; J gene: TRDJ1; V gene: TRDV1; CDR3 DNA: TGTGCTCTTGGTCCATCTCCGCGTACTGGGGGGTTTGCCCGGGACACCGATAAACTCATCTTT; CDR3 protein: CALGPSPRTGGFARDTDKLIF
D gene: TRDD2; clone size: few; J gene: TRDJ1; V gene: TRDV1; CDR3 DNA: TGTGCTCTTGGGGAACCTCAGCCTTCCTCGAACACCGATAAACTCATCTTT; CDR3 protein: CALGEPQPSSNTDKLIF
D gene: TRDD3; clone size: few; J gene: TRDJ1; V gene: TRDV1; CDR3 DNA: TGTGCTCTTGGGGGCAGCCTGCCGACGTACTGGGGGAGGGACACCGATAAACTCATCTTT; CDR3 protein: CALGGSLPTYWGRDTDKLIF
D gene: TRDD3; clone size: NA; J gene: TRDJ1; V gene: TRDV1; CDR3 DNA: TGTGCTCTTGGGGATAATCCTGTGCTGGGGGATACGCTGGGAACCGATAAACTCATCTTT; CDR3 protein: CALGDNPVLGDTLGTDKLIF
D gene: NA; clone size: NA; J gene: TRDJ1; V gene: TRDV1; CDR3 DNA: TGTGCTCTTGGCCTCACCGATAAACTCATCTTT; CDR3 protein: CALGLTDKLIF
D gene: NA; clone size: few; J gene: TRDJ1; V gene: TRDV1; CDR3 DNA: TGTGCTCTTGGGGAACTATCCCCACACACCGATAAACTCATCTTT; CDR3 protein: CALGELSPHTDKLIF
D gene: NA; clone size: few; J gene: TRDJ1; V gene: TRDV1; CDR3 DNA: TGTGCTCTTGGGGTCTCTTCCCTTCCTGTCCCAAATTTACTGGGGGTTATTCATAAACTCATCTTT; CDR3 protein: CALGVSSLPVPNLLGVIHKLIF
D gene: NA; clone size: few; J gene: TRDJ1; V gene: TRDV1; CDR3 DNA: TGTGCTCTTGGGGAACGGTCCTACCCCAAAGCTACCGATAAACTCATCTTT; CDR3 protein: CALGERSYPKATDKLIF
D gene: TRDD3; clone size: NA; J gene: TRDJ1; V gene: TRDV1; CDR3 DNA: TGTGCTCTTGGGGAACCAGAGAATTCCCGGGGGATACGCGGGACCGATAAACTCATCTTT; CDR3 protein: CALGEPENSRGIRGTDKLIF
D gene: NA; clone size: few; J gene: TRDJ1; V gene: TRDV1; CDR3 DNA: TGTGCTCTTGGGGAAGCTGTCCGCTCACGTACTGGGAGGGGTAAACTCATCTTT; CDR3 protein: CALGEAVRSRTGRGKLIF
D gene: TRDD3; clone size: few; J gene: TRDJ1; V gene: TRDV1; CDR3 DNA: TGTGCTCTTGGGGACCAACGTCCTGGGGGATACGCGGGACACACCGATAAACTCATCTTT; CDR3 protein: CALGDQRPGGYAGHTDKLIF
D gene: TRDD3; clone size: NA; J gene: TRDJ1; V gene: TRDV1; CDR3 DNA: TGTGCTCTTGGGGAAGGGCGAAAGGGGATACGCGTTACCGATAAACTCATCTTT; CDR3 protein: CALGEGRKGIRVTDKLIF
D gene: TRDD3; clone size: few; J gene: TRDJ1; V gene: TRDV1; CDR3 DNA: TGTGCTCTTGGGGAACTCTGGTACGCTGGGGGATGGATATTATACACCGATAAACTCATCTTT; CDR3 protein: CALGELWYAGGWILYTDKLIF
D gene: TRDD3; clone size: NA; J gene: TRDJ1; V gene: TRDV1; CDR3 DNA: TGTGCTCTTGGACGTCATTCCCGCAACTGGGGGATGGCAAACACCGATAAACTCATCTTT; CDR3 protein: CALGRHSRNWGMANTDKLIF
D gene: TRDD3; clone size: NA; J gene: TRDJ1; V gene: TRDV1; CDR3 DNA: TGTGCTCTTGGGGGGATACGCGTGCAAATTGATAAACTCATCTTT; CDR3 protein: CALGGIRVQIDKLIF
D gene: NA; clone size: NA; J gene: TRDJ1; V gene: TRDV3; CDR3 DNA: TGTGCCTTTGACTTCCTCGCCCACTTGGGGTTTACCGATAAACTCATCTTT; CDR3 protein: CAFDFLAHLGFTDKLIF
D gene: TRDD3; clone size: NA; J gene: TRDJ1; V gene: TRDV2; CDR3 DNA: TGTGCCTGTGACACCGTGAGGGCGGGGGGATTAACGAGGACCGATAAACTCATCTTT; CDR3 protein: CACDTVRAGGLTRTDKLIF